This is a list of T cell receptor beta chains from one sample in a study of T cells in Graves' hyperthyroidism and ophthalmopathy. TCRdb reanalysed the multiplex PCR reads using MiXCR and keeps one entry per CDR3 protein. The table has hundreds of thousands of distinct CDR3 sequences, more than 30% seen once; the top ten hold roughly 8.3%. The sequenced material came from blood. Receptor source: a man in his late teens or twenties with Graves' hyperthyroidism. CDR3s include the opening cysteine and the closing phenylalanine or tryptophan. A D gene is named only where the DNA matches it firmly. Rows may omit the clone size; those that give it use once, few, many or a size class.

>.|TRBV10-3|TRBJ2-7|many
CAISPDLSPYEQYF
TGTGCCATCAGTCCTGACCTTTCCCCTTACGAGCAGTACTTC
>.|TRBV20-1|TRBJ1-5|few
CSASRQGINQPQHF
TGCAGTGCTAGTAGGCAGGGCATCAATCAGCCCCAGCATTTT
>.|TRBV29-1|TRBJ2-7|.
CSVGQGSDEQYF
TGCAGCGTTGGGCAGGGGAGCGACGAGCAGTACTTC
>TRBD1|TRBV9|TRBJ1-2|.
CASSVAEGQNYGYTF
TGTGCCAGCAGCGTAGCTGAGGGACAGAACTATGGCTACACCTTC
>.|TRBV6-5|TRBJ1-1|few
CASSKQMNTEAFF
TGTGCCAGCAGTAAACAAATGAACACTGAAGCTTTCTTT
>.|TRBV4-1|TRBJ1-1|.
CASSQVSTTEAFF
TGCGCCAGCAGCCAAGTCAGCACGACTGAAGCTTTCTTT
>TRBD1|TRBV15|TRBJ1-2|.
CATSIYPRTGSYGYTF
TGTGCCACCAGCATTTACCCCCGGACAGGGAGCTATGGCTACACCTTC
>TRBD2|TRBV11-3|TRBJ2-5|many
CASGSGGEETQYF
TGTGCCAGCGGCAGCGGGGGGGAAGAGACCCAGTACTTC
>.|TRBV13|TRBJ1-1|once
CASTLRHNRYSEAFF
TGTGCCAGCACCCTTAGGCATAACAGGTACTCTGAAGCTTTCTTT
>.|TRBV12-3/TRBV12-4|TRBJ2-5|.
CASSLRAEDQPQYF
TGTGCCAGCAGTCTAAGGGCAGAAGATCAGCCCCAGTACTTC
>TRBD2|TRBV29-1|TRBJ2-3|.
CSVPSGRAVEDAQYF
TGCAGCGTCCCTAGCGGGAGGGCCGTAGAAGATGCGCAGTATTTT
>.|TRBV5-4|TRBJ1-1|.
CASSLQTQLLEAFF
TGTGCCAGCAGCCTCCAGACCCAACTGCTCGAAGCTTTCTTT
>TRBD1|TRBV7-2|TRBJ2-3|once
CATGTGDTDTQYF
TGTGCCACCGGGACAGGGGACACAGATACGCAGTATTTT
>.|TRBV11-3|TRBJ2-7|.
CAWNPGRAAYEQYF
TGTGCCTGGAATCCCGGGAGAGCGGCCTACGAGCAGTACTTC
>.|TRBV29-1|TRBJ1-2|.
CSVDGREYGYTF
TGCAGCGTTGACGGCAGGGAGTATGGCTACACCTTC
>TRBD2|TRBV29-1|TRBJ2-2|many
CSTRGVNTGELFF
TGCAGTACCCGGGGGGTGAACACCGGGGAGCTGTTTTTT
>TRBD1|TRBV6-1|TRBJ2-7|.
CASSHTWDRTYEQYF
TGTGCCAGCAGCCATACCTGGGACAGAACCTACGAGCAGTACTTC
>.|TRBV13|TRBJ1-1|few
CASSLRSTAAMNTEAFF
TGTGCCAGCAGCTTAAGGAGTACGGCAGCGATGAACACTGAAGCTTTCTTT
>.|TRBV13|TRBJ1-1|many
CASSPRWDTEAFF
TGTGCCAGCAGTCCCAGGTGGGACACTGAAGCTTTCTTT
>.|TRBV9|TRBJ2-2|many
CASSVSGTNTGELFF
TGTGCCAGCAGCGTAAGCGGTACGAACACCGGGGAGCTGTTTTTT
>.|TRBV15|TRBJ1-5|many
CATSRDLGSNQPQHF
TGTGCCACCAGCAGAGATTTAGGGAGCAATCAGCCCCAGCATTTT
>.|TRBV18|TRBJ1-5|.
CASSPQGIQPQHF
TGTGCCAGCTCACCACAGGGGATTCAGCCCCAGCATTTT
>.|TRBV29-1|TRBJ2-7|many
CSVASGYEQYF
TGCAGCGTTGCCTCCGGGTACGAGCAGTACTTC
>.|TRBV12-3/TRBV12-4|TRBJ1-1|.
CASSNMGQNTEAFF
TGTGCCAGCAGCAATATGGGACAGAACACTGAAGCTTTCTTT
>.|TRBV20-1|TRBJ2-2|.
CSASPGTGELFF
TGCAGTGCTAGCCCGGGGACCGGGGAGCTGTTTTTT
>.|TRBV12-3/TRBV12-4|TRBJ2-7|.
CASRTSTYEGQYF
TGTGCCAGCAGGACATCGACCTACGAGGGGCAGTACTTC
>.|TRBV2|TRBJ2-7|.
CASSESVGTRHYEQYF
TGTGCCAGCAGTGAATCGGTAGGAACTCGGCACTACGAGCAGTACTTC
>.|TRBV24-1|TRBJ1-5|many
CATSDSRGYSNQPQHF
TGTGCCACCAGTGATTCGAGGGGTTATAGCAATCAGCCCCAGCATTTT
>.|TRBV7-9|TRBJ2-5|.
CASSLGTGPGGETQYF
TGTGCCAGCAGCCTTGGAACAGGCCCCGGGGGAGAGACCCAGTACTTC
>.|TRBV20-1|TRBJ2-7|.
CSAPDGIYEQYF
TGCAGTGCTCCAGACGGAATCTACGAGCAGTACTTC
>.|TRBV7-9|TRBJ1-1|once
CASGSAEGGNTEAFF
TGTGCCAGCGGATCGGCCGAGGGGGGGAACACTGAAGCTTTCTTT
>TRBD1|TRBV19|TRBJ2-3|.
CASSIDLTGEDTQYF
TGTGCCAGTAGTATAGATTTGACAGGGGAAGATACGCAGTATTTT